Sequencing of this T cell receptor (beta chain) was carried out in a study of control samples from healthy donors and cancer patients. This clone was counted between two and nine times. Trimming cost V 4 bases and J 1 base; bases outside gene matches: 11. This CDR3 has 20 amino acids. The germline V gene encodes CDR1 KGHDR and CDR2 SFDVKD. Some clones are missing from TCRdb's copy, which holds only in-frame ones; the method was immunoSEQ multiplex PCR. Altogether 150,000 to 200,000 clones are present, roughly 89% being singletons, with the ten largest covering more than 1.3%. Sequencing was performed on blood. The chain is built from TRBV24-1 and TRBJ2-6, with 11 positions matching TRBD2. The clonotype originates from a woman aged 45-60 years in good health. Here the CDR3 reads CATSDGVLAGGISGANVLTF. The CDR3 coding sequence is TGTGCCACCAGTGACGGGGTCCTAGCGGGAGGAATATCTGGGGCCAACGTCCTGACTTTC.